These 32 T cell receptor beta chains originate from one sample sequenced in a study of OX40 agonist ivuxolimab in advanced cancers. Clones were sequenced by immunoSEQ multiplex PCR, and TCRdb holds only the in-frame ones, with some missing. The sample includes more than 55,000 clones, about four fifths seen only once; the top ten take roughly 10%. Sequenced material: CD4+ or CD8+ T cells sorted from blood, taken in a trial of the OX40 agonist ivuxolimab. The receptor source for this set is an adult with an advanced solid tumor such as melanoma, head and neck, liver or kidney cancer.

The chain couples TRBV4-1 to TRBJ2-7; 14 nucleotides match TRBD2. With 6 bases clipped from V and 5 bases from J, the junction kept 6 bases outside the gene matches. The CDR3 sequence is 15 residues long. Germline values: CDR1 MGHRA, CDR2 YSYEKL. CDR3 sequence: CASRPLTSGRDEQYF. CDR3 bases: TGCGCCAGCAGGCCTCTGACTAGCGGGAGGGACGAGCAGTACTTC.

V gene TRBV7-6 combines with J gene TRBJ2-1; 8 bases align to TRBD2. The CDR3 sequence is 15 residues long. After removal of 5 bases from V and 8 bases from J, the junction contained 11 bases not matched to a gene. The germline CDR1 and CDR2 sequences are SGHVS and FNYEAQ. Written as DNA, the CDR3 is TGTGCCAGCAGCCCCGGGACTAGAGGGACCGATGAGCAGTTCTTC. Its translation: CASSPGTRGTDEQFF.

The chain joins TRBV2 to TRBJ2-3; 9 bases line up with TRBD2. Unmatched junction bases numbered 13, after V lost 7 bases and J lost 2 bases. This CDR3 is 17 amino acids long. Germline CDR1 reads SNHLY; CDR2 reads FYNNEI. The CDR3 sequence is CASIQTGLAGYTDTQYF. Here the CDR3 DNA reads TGTGCCAGCATTCAAACGGGGCTAGCGGGGTACACAGATACGCAGTATTTT.

This clone was seen only a few times. This sequence joins TRBV6-6 and TRBJ1-5, with D unresolved. The V and J ends lost 5 bases and 9 bases respectively, with 8 bases between them. The germline CDR1 and CDR2 sequences are MNHNY and SVGAGI (reference sequence). This CDR3 has 11 residues. The CDR3 DNA follows: TGTGCCAGCAGTGATTCGGGGCCCCAGCATTTT. It translates to CASSDSGPQHF.

V gene TRBV7-3 combines with J gene TRBJ2-1; a weak D match, TRBD2 (6 bases). CDR1 SGHTA and CDR2 FQGTGA come from the germline V gene. Trimming left V 2 bases short and J 6 bases short, with 11 bases between. The length of the CDR3 is 14 residues. CDR3 amino acids: CASSLGGRLNEQFF. The CDR3 nucleotides read TGTGCCAGCAGCTTAGGGGGGAGGCTCAATGAGCAGTTCTTC.

The chain employs TRBV19 and TRBJ2-1, with TRBD1 matching over 8 bases. The V gene's germline CDR1 is LNHDA and CDR2 SQIVND (reference sequence). The CDR3 sequence is 16 residues long. With V trimmed by 4 bases and J by 0 bases, 5 bases remained unmatched. In DNA, the CDR3 is TGTGCCAGTAGTACCGACAGGGGCCGCTCCTACAATGAGCAGTTCTTC. Its protein is CASSTDRGRSYNEQFF.

This sequence joins TRBV19 and TRBJ2-4, with 10 nucleotides matching TRBD1. V was clipped by 8 bases and J by 1 base; unmatched bases: 5. Germline CDR1 is LNHDA and CDR2 is SQIVND (reference sequence). The CDR3 loop spans 15 amino acids. The CDR3, as DNA: TGTGCCAGTCAGGACAGGGGGACCGCCAAAAACATTCAGTACTTC. Amino acid sequence: CASQDRGTAKNIQYF.

The chain links TRBV19 to TRBJ2-5; TRBD1 or TRBD2 may be the D gene (6 bases each). The germline CDR1 and CDR2 sequences are LNHDA and SQIVND (reference sequence). CDR3 length equals 14 residues. V dropped 3 bases and J dropped 2 bases, with 10 bases sitting between them. DNA of the CDR3: TGTGCCAGTAGTATCGGAGGGGGACAAGAGACCCAGTACTTC. Translated, it gives CASSIGGGQETQYF.

This chain joins TRBV6-1 and TRBJ2-7; 12 nucleotides match TRBD2. Trimming at V came to 6 bases and at J to 6 bases, leaving 6 bases not matched to a gene. Germline assignment: CDR1 MNHNS and CDR2 SASEGT. This CDR3 region has 14 residues. CDR3 coding DNA: TGTGCCAGCAGGTCCCTAGCGGGAGGGCCCGAGCAGTACTTC. It translates to CASRSLAGGPEQYF.

J is TRBJ2-7 and V is TRBV6-6; no clear D gene. Germline loops: CDR1 MNHNY, CDR2 SVGAGI (reference sequence). V lost 8 bases and J lost 6, with 5 bases in between. This CDR3 is built from 9 residues. The CDR3 DNA reads TGTGCCAGCCCCTCCGAGCAGTACTTC. This encodes CASPSEQYF.

This chain uses TRBV19 with TRBJ2-7; 11 positions agree with TRBD2. The junction had 9 bases not matched to a gene; V was cut back by 7 bases and J by 4 bases. Germline V gene sequence: CDR1 LNHDA, CDR2 SQIVND (reference sequence). The CDR3 is 15 residues long. CDR3 loop: CASNYRIAGGYEQYF. The CDR3 DNA follows: TGTGCCAGTAACTATAGGATAGCGGGAGGGTACGAGCAGTACTTC.

The chain couples TRBV7-3 to TRBJ1-1, with 7 positions matching TRBD1. This CDR3 is built from 17 residues. CDR1 and CDR2 from the germline V gene are SGHTA and FQGTGA. V shed 5 bases and J 4 bases; nucleotides not matched to a gene: 16. CDR3 residues: CASSPKPQTGKTTEAFF. The CDR3, as DNA: TGTGCCAGCAGCCCTAAACCCCAGACAGGGAAGACCACTGAAGCTTTCTTT. The variable domain in full, with the rest retrieved from reference TRBV7-3 and TRBJ1-1, is GAGVSQTPSNKVTEKGKYVELRCDPISGHTALYWYRQSLGQGPEFLIYFQGTGAADDSGLPNDRFFAVRPEGSVSTLKIQRTERGDSAVYLCASSPKPQTGKTTEAFFGQGTRLTVV.

The J gene is TRBJ2-6, the V gene TRBV19, with TRBD1 matching over 7 bases. The V gene end was trimmed by 5 bases and the J gene end by 0 bases; junction bases not matched to a gene: 10. This CDR3 region has 18 residues. Germline lookup yields CDR1 LNHDA and CDR2 SQIVND (reference sequence). Written as DNA, the CDR3 is TGTGCCAGTAGTCGCTGGGACAGCCACCCCTCTGGGGCCAACGTCCTGACTTTC. It translates to CASSRWDSHPSGANVLTF.

The chain combines TRBV7-6 with TRBJ2-5; TRBD2 matches at 8 bases. This CDR3 is 13 amino acids long. CDR1 SGHVS and CDR2 FNYEAQ come from the germline V gene. V lost 8 bases, J lost 5 bases, and 7 bases stayed unmatched. CDR3 region: CASYTGGAETQYF. DNA for the CDR3: TGTGCCAGCTATACGGGGGGGGCGGAGACCCAGTACTTC.

The rearrangement joins TRBV10-3 to TRBJ2-3, with 8 bases fitting TRBD1. CDR3 size: 15 residues. Germline values: CDR1 ENHRY, CDR2 SYGVKD. The ends lost 4 bases at V and 1 base at J; junction bases unmatched: 4. In nucleotides, the CDR3 is TGTGCCATCAGTGGACAGGGGTTAGGCACAGATACGCAGTATTTT. Translation: CAISGQGLGTDTQYF.

The gene calls are TRBV7-2 and TRBJ2-4, with no clear D. In germline, CDR1 is SGHTA, CDR2 FQGNSA. The CDR3 runs to 12 residues. The V and J ends lost 5 bases and 7 bases respectively, with 9 bases between them. CDR3 loop: CASSHGNNIQYF. CDR3 in DNA: TGTGCCAGCAGCCACGGAAATAACATTCAGTACTTC.

This clone was seen only a few times. V usage is TRBV6-1 and J usage is TRBJ2-3, with 8 bases that match TRBD2. The germline CDR1 and CDR2 sequences are MNHNS and SASEGT. Trimming removed 3 bases from V and 4 bases from J; junction bases left unmatched: 9. The CDR3 spans 16 residues. CDR3 protein: CASSEGAGDSADTQYF. The DNA of the CDR3 is TGTGCCAGCAGTGAGGGAGCGGGAGATTCTGCAGATACGCAGTATTTT.

This clone was recorded a few times. The V and J genes are TRBV14 and TRBJ2-1; 9 bases are shared with TRBD2. With 2 bases clipped from V and 6 bases from J, the junction kept 14 bases outside the gene matches. Germline-derived CDR1 and CDR2 are SGHDN and FVKESK. This CDR3 region has 18 residues. This CDR3 is CASSQSFRSREGLNEQFF. Written as DNA, the CDR3 is TGTGCCAGCAGCCAAAGTTTTCGGTCGCGGGAGGGCCTCAATGAGCAGTTCTTC.

In its sample, this clone was seen a few times. The chain joins TRBV30 to TRBJ2-7, with TRBD1 matching over 9 bases. Germline values: CDR1 GTSNPN, CDR2 SVGIG (reference sequence). This CDR3 is 16 amino acids long. J was trimmed by 3 bases and V by 4 bases; bases with no gene match: 13. For the CDR3, the DNA is TGTGCCTGGATTCTGGTGGGGGACAGGGCCTACTACGAGCAGTACTTC. It is translated as CAWILVGDRAYYEQYF.

This rearrangement joins TRBV5-1 to TRBJ1-4; D remains unclear. Deletions cut 4 bases from V and 8 bases from J, with 15 bases between. CDR1 and CDR2 (germline): SGHRS, YFSETQ. The CDR3 contains 14 residues. CDR3 region: CASSGTDREEKLFF. CDR3 DNA sequence: TGCGCCAGCAGCGGCACCGACCGAGAGGAAAAACTGTTTTTT.

The chain has TRBV4-3 and TRBJ1-5, with a possible D match to TRBD1 (5 bases). The CDR3 totals 16 residues. V was pared by 0 bases and J by 7 bases, with 16 bases between. The germline gives CDR1 LGHNA, CDR2 YSLEER. The CDR3 DNA sequence: TGCGCCAGCAGCCAAGATATTGGGGGGGGTTTGCAGCCCCAGCATTTT. Its translation is CASSQDIGGGLQPQHF.

V gene TRBV10-3 combines with J gene TRBJ1-1; D is unclear. V dropped 2 bases and J dropped 1 base, with 5 bases sitting between them. Germline-derived CDR1 and CDR2 are ENHRY and SYGVKD. The length of the CDR3 is 13 residues. Here the CDR3 reads CAISEDKNTEAFF. As DNA, the CDR3 is TGTGCCATCAGTGAGGACAAGAACACTGAAGCTTTCTTT.

The chain employs TRBV5-5 and TRBJ1-5; TRBD1 matches at 8 bases. The V segment lost 5 bases and the J segment 4 bases; nucleotides outside the gene matches: 5. Germline loops: CDR1 SGHKS, CDR2 YYEKEE (reference sequence). The CDR3 totals 14 residues. Here the CDR3 DNA reads TGTGCCAGCAGTTCGGACAGGGTAAATCAGCCCCAGCATTTT. This gives the protein CASSSDRVNQPQHF.

The rearrangement uses TRBV7-9 and TRBJ2-5; D not certain. Germline V gives CDR1 SEHNR, CDR2 FQNEAQ (reference sequence). V was cut by 3 bases and J by 5 bases, with 10 bases left in between. CDR3 length: 13 amino acids. The CDR3 DNA reads TGTGCCAGCAGCTTGTCGGAAGAGGAGACCCAGTACTTC. Protein sequence: CASSLSEEETQYF.

The chain carries TRBV7-9 and TRBJ2-2, with D maybe TRBD1 (6 bases). The length of the CDR3 is 14 residues. CDR1 is SEHNR, CDR2 FQNEAQ, per germline (reference sequence). Trimming removed 5 bases at V and 1 base at J, with 8 bases between. CDR3 sequence: CASSPGQNTGELFF. In nucleotides, the CDR3 is TGTGCCAGCAGCCCGGGACAGAACACCGGGGAGCTGTTTTTT.

The CDR3 coding sequence is TGTGCCAGCAGCGTTGGGACGGCATTCTACGAGCAGTACTTC. Its translation: CASSVGTAFYEQYF. This chain joins TRBV9 and TRBJ2-5; D may be TRBD1 or TRBD2 (5 bases each). The J call is in doubt because the DNA end fits TRBJ2-7 better. The CDR3 is 14 residues long. The germline V gene has CDR1 SGDLS and CDR2 YYNGEE.

V is TRBV11-2 and J is TRBJ1-3, with D perhaps TRBD1 (5 bases). This CDR3 has 17 amino acids. V lost 5 bases to trimming and J lost 0 bases, with 17 bases between them. In germline, CDR1 is SGHAT, CDR2 FQNNGV. In DNA form, the CDR3 reads TGTGCCAGCAGCCCGACCCCCAGGGCGAGCTCTGGAAACACCATATATTTT. It translates to CASSPTPRASSGNTIYF.

The gene calls are TRBV11-1 and TRBJ2-1; 12 bases align to TRBD2. The germline V gene has CDR1 SGHAT and CDR2 FQDESV (reference sequence). The ends lost 7 bases at V and 8 bases at J; junction bases unmatched: 15. The CDR3 is made up of 17 amino acids. The CDR3 DNA reads TGTGCCAGCACCCAAAATCTAGCGGGGGGGCCCAAGGATGAGCAGTTCTTC. This sequence encodes CASTQNLAGGPKDEQFF.

The chain is built from TRBV13 and TRBJ2-5, with D hard to call. Trimming removed 2 bases at V and 5 bases at J, with 18 bases between. CDR1 and CDR2 (germline): PRHDT, FYEKMQ (reference sequence). The CDR3 spans 16 residues. The CDR3 DNA is TGTGCCAGCAGCTTATTTGAGTTCCGGGTCGGGGAGACCCAGTACTTC. It specifies CASSLFEFRVGETQYF.

The chain recombines TRBV6-1 with TRBJ2-7; possible D gene TRBD1, 6 bases. The V and J ends lost 7 bases and 6 bases respectively, with 10 bases between them. Germline CDR1 and CDR2: MNHNS and SASEGT. The CDR3 contains 11 residues. CDR3 residues: CASTQGSEQYF. For the CDR3, the DNA is TGTGCCAGCACACAGGGAAGCGAGCAGTACTTC.

This chain uses TRBV7-9 with TRBJ2-1; 11 bases match TRBD2. V shed 4 bases, J shed 2 bases, and the junction held 7 bases outside the gene matches. The CDR3 is 17 residues long. The V gene's germline CDR1 is SEHNR and CDR2 FQNEAQ (reference sequence). The CDR3, as DNA: TGTGCCAGCAGCTCGGCGGTAGCGGGGGGGACCTACAATGAGCAGTTCTTC. Protein product: CASSSAVAGGTYNEQFF.

The chain has TRBV15 and TRBJ2-3, with D perhaps matching TRBD2 (6 bases). Germline CDR1 LNHNV, CDR2 YYDKDF (reference sequence). V lost 1 base and J 3 bases, leaving 11 bases between the germline ends. This CDR3 contains 15 residues. CDR3 DNA: TGTGCCACCAGCAGAGGGGGGGTGACGACAGATACGCAGTATTTT. Residues: CATSRGGVTTDTQYF. Complete variable domain (other parts from reference TRBV15 and TRBJ2-3): DAMVIQNPRYQVTQFGKPVTLSCSQTLNHNVMYWYQQKSSQAPKLLFHYYDKDFNNEADTPDNFQSRRPNTSFCFLDIRSPGLGDTAMYLCATSRGGVTTDTQYFGPGTRLTVL.